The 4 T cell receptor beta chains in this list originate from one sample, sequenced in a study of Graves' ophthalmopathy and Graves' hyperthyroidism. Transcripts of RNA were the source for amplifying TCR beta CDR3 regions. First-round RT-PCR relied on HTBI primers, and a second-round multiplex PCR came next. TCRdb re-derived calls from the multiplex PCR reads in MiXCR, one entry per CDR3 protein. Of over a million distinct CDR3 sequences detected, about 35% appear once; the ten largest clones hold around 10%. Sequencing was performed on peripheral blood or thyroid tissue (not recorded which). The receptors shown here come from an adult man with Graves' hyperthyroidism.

The CDR3 region is CASSIGGVQGQYF. CDR3 nucleotide sequence: TGTGCCAGCAGCATAGGGGGGGTCCAGGGGCAGTACTTC. The chain is built from TRBV7-6 and TRBJ2-7; perhaps TRBD2 as D (7 bases). V gave up 5 bases and J gave up 9 bases, with 17 bases separating them. The CDR3 runs 13 residues. Germline loops: CDR1 SGHVS, CDR2 FNYEAQ.

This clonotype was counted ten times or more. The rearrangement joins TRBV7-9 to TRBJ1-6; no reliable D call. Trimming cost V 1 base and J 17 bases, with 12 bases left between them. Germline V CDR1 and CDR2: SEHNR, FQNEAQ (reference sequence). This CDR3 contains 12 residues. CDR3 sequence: CASSLVGGYFHF. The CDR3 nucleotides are TGTGCCAGCAGCTTAGTGGGAGGTTATTTCCACTTT.

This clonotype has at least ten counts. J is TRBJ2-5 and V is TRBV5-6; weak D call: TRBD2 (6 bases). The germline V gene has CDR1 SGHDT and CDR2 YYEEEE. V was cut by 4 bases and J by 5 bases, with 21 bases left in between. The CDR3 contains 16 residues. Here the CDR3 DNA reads TGTGCCAGCAGCCTAGGTGCGGGATCGTCAGGGGAGACCCAGTACTTC. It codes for CASSLGAGSSGETQYF.

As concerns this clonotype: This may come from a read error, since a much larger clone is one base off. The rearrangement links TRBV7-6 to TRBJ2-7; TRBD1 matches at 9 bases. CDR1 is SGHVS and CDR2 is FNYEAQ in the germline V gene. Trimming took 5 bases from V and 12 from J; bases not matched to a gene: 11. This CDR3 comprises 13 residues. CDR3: CASSRGQGLSWYF. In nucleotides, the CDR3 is TGTGCCAGCAGCCGGGGACAGGGATTAAGTTGGTACTTC.